This T cell receptor (beta chain) was obtained from a study of T cell responses to AZD1222 COVID-19 vaccine. As for this clone: Its antigen remains unknown.

Germline CDR1 MGHDK, CDR2 SYGVNS. The CDR3 covers 15 residues. V dropped 3 bases and J dropped 7 bases, with 19 bases sitting between them. Using immunoSEQ multiplex PCR, the repertoire was profiled, and TCRdb retains in-frame clones only, with some absent. The sample includes just over 150,000 clones, about 88% of them seen just once. Study results and limitations: Reportedly, nearly half of unique spike TCRs recognized epitopes outside B.1.351/B.1.1.7 mutations. Donors were chiefly white British, with a greater number of females, and clonal diversity was perhaps underestimated. Spike-specific TCR breadth rose after two AZD1222 doses, and depth rose as well. Baseline antibody screening turned up just a handful of seropositive AZD1222 recipients.

The sample consisted of peripheral blood, taken after recovery from COVID-19. This chain connects TRBV25-1 to TRBJ2-7; tentatively, D is TRBD1 (7 bases). This TCR came from an adult who had recovered from COVID-19. The CDR3 nucleotides are TGTGCCAGCAGTGACTCAGGGACAGCCGGACTAGAGCAGTACTTC. It yields the protein CASSDSGTAGLEQYF.